This entry lists 23 T cell receptor beta chains sequenced from one sample in a study of shared clonotypes between healthy human individuals. The table came from immunoSEQ multiplex PCR; TCRdb's copy has only in-frame clones and leaves some out. The profile covers approximately 940,000 clones, with 76% appearing a single time and about 1.5% taken by the ten largest. The sample consisted of memory CD4+ T cells sorted from blood. As to subset: CD45RA-negative fraction. The receptors shown here come from a man aged 18-30 years in good health.

The rearrangement joins TRBV7-9 to TRBJ1-5, with 10 bases that match TRBD1. The CDR3 runs 14 residues. CDR1 and CDR2 (germline): SEHNR, FQNEAQ (reference sequence). The junction had 10 bases not matched to a gene; V was cut back by 5 bases and J by 12 bases. The CDR3 region has the DNA TGTGCCAGCAGCCGCGGGACAGGGGCGAGGAGCCAGCATTTT. It specifies CASSRGTGARSQHF.

The chain couples TRBV7-9 to TRBJ1-4; 7 bases agree with TRBD1. The CDR3 is 14 amino acids. The V gene end was trimmed by 3 bases and the J gene end by 7 bases; junction bases not matched to a gene: 5. Germline CDR1 and CDR2: SEHNR and FQNEAQ (reference sequence). The DNA for the CDR3 is TGTGCCAGCAGCTTGGGGACAGCGCTTGAAAAACTGTTTTTT. It translates to CASSLGTALEKLFF.

This clone was picked up one time. The chain is built from TRBV6-1 and TRBJ1-1; TRBD1 agrees at 7 bases. This CDR3 has 14 residues. With V trimmed by 6 bases and J by 2 bases, 6 bases remained unmatched. Germline V gene sequence: CDR1 MNHNS, CDR2 SASEGT. In nucleotides, the CDR3 is TGTGCCAGCAGGGAAAGGACAGGCAACACTGAAGCTTTCTTT. Translating it yields CASRERTGNTEAFF.

V usage is TRBV10-3 and J usage is TRBJ1-2; 7 bases line up with TRBD1. V lost 5 bases and J lost 12; bases outside the gene matches: 12. This CDR3 spans 13 amino acids. Germline loops: CDR1 ENHRY, CDR2 SYGVKD. CDR3 DNA sequence: TGTGCCATCAGTCTTTCAGACAGGGCATTGAACACCTTC. Translating it yields CAISLSDRALNTF.

CDR3 residues: CAWGRGAYSNQPQHF. In DNA, the CDR3 is TGTGCCTGGGGTCGGGGAGCATATAGCAATCAGCCCCAGCATTTT. The genes are TRBV30 and TRBJ1-5; D unresolved. Germline values: CDR1 GTSNPN, CDR2 SVGIG (reference sequence). Trimming removed 5 bases from V and 0 bases from J, with 14 bases in between. The CDR3 contains 15 residues.

The V call is TRBV2, the J call TRBJ2-4, with 11 bases matching TRBD2. The CDR3 runs to 14 residues. Germline trimming cut 8 bases from V and 4 bases from J; bases unmatched to any gene: 4. The germline V gene has CDR1 SNHLY and CDR2 FYNNEI. Here the CDR3 DNA reads TGTGCCAGCCGTCGGACTAGCGGGAAAAACATTCAGTACTTC. It yields the protein CASRRTSGKNIQYF.

The CDR3 bases are TGTGCCAGCAGTGTCGGGCCTAATAATTCACCCCTCCACTTT. Its translation: CASSVGPNNSPLHF. This chain connects TRBV6-4 to TRBJ1-6; D gene ambiguous. V lost 4 bases to trimming and J lost 5 bases, with 9 bases between them. The CDR3 spans 14 residues. Germline V lookup: CDR1 MRHNA, CDR2 SNTAGT.

This clone was seen more than once but under ten times. The DNA for the CDR3 is TGCAGCGCCCAGGGGCCAGGAGGGGAGACCCAGTACTTC. It specifies CSAQGPGGETQYF. The chain is built from TRBV29-1 and TRBJ2-5, with D possibly being TRBD1 or TRBD2 (6 bases each). Germline-derived CDR1 and CDR2 are SQVTM and ANQGSEA. Deletions cut 7 bases from V and 5 bases from J, with 17 bases between. CDR3 size: 13 residues.

This sequence joins TRBV6-6 and TRBJ2-7; D may be TRBD1 or TRBD2 (5 bases each). The CDR3 has 13 amino acids. CDR1 MNHNY and CDR2 SVGAGI come from the germline V gene (reference sequence). V shed 5 bases and J shed 0 bases, with 8 bases lying between them. In DNA form, the CDR3 reads TGTGCCAGCAGTCCCGGGGCCTCCTACGAGCAGTACTTC. It codes for CASSPGASYEQYF.

The chain uses TRBV18 and TRBJ1-4, with no clear D. The V gene's germline CDR1 is KGHSH and CDR2 LQKENI. The CDR3 loop spans 14 amino acids. V lost 5 bases and J 5 bases, leaving 12 bases between the germline ends. The CDR3 here is CASSGVATNEKLFF. DNA for the CDR3: TGTGCCAGCTCAGGTGTTGCTACGAATGAAAAACTGTTTTTT.

The V and J genes are TRBV2 and TRBJ1-4, with TRBD1 matching over 8 bases. This CDR3 has 13 amino acids. Germline V lookup: CDR1 SNHLY, CDR2 FYNNEI. With 10 bases clipped from V and 7 bases from J, the junction kept 8 bases outside the gene matches. The CDR3 loop reads CAIPTGVGEKLFF. The DNA for the CDR3 is TGTGCCATCCCGACAGGGGTGGGTGAAAAACTGTTTTTT.

This clone was counted only a few times. The V and J genes are TRBV18 and TRBJ1-5, with 8 bases aligning to TRBD1. Losses at the gene ends were 5 bases for V and 6 bases for J; bases not matched to a gene: 9. CDR1 and CDR2 from the germline V gene are KGHSH and LQKENI. The CDR3 contains 15 residues. In nucleotides, the CDR3 is TGTGCCAGCTCAGGGGGACAGGTCGGGGGTCAGCCCCAGCATTTT. This gives the protein CASSGGQVGGQPQHF.

This clone was detected once. The rearrangement links TRBV9 to TRBJ1-4; possible D gene TRBD1, 5 bases. There are 15 residues in the CDR3. Germline V gene lookup returns CDR1 SGDLS and CDR2 YYNGEE. The V gene lost 0 bases and the J gene lost 7 bases, with 13 bases spanning the gap. CDR3 bases: TGTGCCAGCAGCGTAGAGGGCAGGGAGGGTGAAAAACTGTTTTTT. Translation gives CASSVEGREGEKLFF.

This clone was seen a single time. Sequence at one end of the junction differs from germline and may be a read error. This sample includes further DNA sequences coding for the same CDR3. CDR3: CASSLRTGDTGELFF. For the CDR3, the DNA is TGCGCTAGCAGCCTTAGGACAGGTGACACCGGGGAGCTGTTTTTT. The chain carries TRBV5-1 and TRBJ2-2, with TRBD1 matching 7 bases. This CDR3 contains 15 residues. Germline CDR1 reads SGHRS; CDR2 reads YFSETQ.

The chain couples TRBV9 to TRBJ2-2; 12 bases match TRBD2. V lost 6 bases to trimming and J lost 5 bases; unmatched junction nucleotides: 8. The CDR3 consists of 16 residues. CDR1 SGDLS and CDR2 YYNGEE come from the germline V gene. CDR3 in amino acids: CASNSRLAGVTGELFF. The CDR3, as DNA: TGTGCCAGCAACTCCCGACTAGCGGGGGTGACCGGGGAGCTGTTTTTT.

The gene calls are TRBV30 and TRBJ2-5, with no clear D. V was pared by 0 bases and J by 5 bases, with 7 bases between. There are 12 residues in the CDR3. CDR1 GTSNPN and CDR2 SVGIG come from the germline V gene (reference sequence). CDR3 sequence (DNA): TGTGCCTGGAGTGTATCCGACGAGACCCAGTACTTC. Its translation: CAWSVSDETQYF.

The V and J genes are TRBV11-2 and TRBJ2-5; D call uncertain. Germline assignment: CDR1 SGHAT and CDR2 FQNNGV. The CDR3 sequence is 12 residues long. V was pared by 4 bases and J by 5 bases, with 8 bases between. CDR3 residues: CASSSRVETQYF. As DNA, the CDR3 is TGTGCCAGCAGCTCTCGAGTGGAGACCCAGTACTTC.

The rearrangement joins TRBV28 to TRBJ2-4, with TRBD1 matching over 8 bases. Per the germline V gene, CDR1 is MDHEN and CDR2 is SYDVKM. V gave up 6 bases and J gave up 3 bases; unmatched junction bases: 4. The length of the CDR3 is 14 residues. CDR3 protein: CASSTTGGKNIQYF. The DNA for the CDR3 is TGTGCCAGCAGCACTACAGGGGGCAAAAACATTCAGTACTTC.

The chain is built from TRBV5-1 and TRBJ2-3, with TRBD1 matching 12 bases. Germline CDR1 and CDR2: SGHRS and YFSETQ. Losses at the gene ends were 0 bases for V and 3 bases for J; bases not matched to a gene: 5. CDR3 size: 17 residues. The DNA for the CDR3 is TGCGCCAGCAGCTTGGGAGGGACAGGGGGCATGACAGATACGCAGTATTTT. Residues: CASSLGGTGGMTDTQYF.

The chain's CDR3 is CASSLEGDPNSPLHF. The CDR3 DNA reads as TGCGCCAGCAGCTTGGAAGGGGACCCCAATTCACCCCTCCACTTT. This chain connects TRBV5-1 to TRBJ1-6, with D tentatively TRBD1 (5 bases). Germline CDR1 is SGHRS and CDR2 is YFSETQ. This CDR3 comprises 15 residues. Trimming pared 0 bases from V and 7 bases from J, leaving 11 bases between.

The CDR3 spells CASREGGAGYGYTF. The CDR3 DNA follows: TGTGCCAGCAGAGAAGGGGGCGCGGGCTATGGCTACACCTTC. This rearrangement joins TRBV27 to TRBJ1-2; TRBD1 matches at 7 bases. The CDR3 loop spans 14 amino acids. Looked up from germline, CDR1 is MNHEY and CDR2 is SMNVEV (reference sequence). J was trimmed by 4 bases and V by 6 bases; bases with no gene match: 8.

V gene TRBV10-2 combines with J gene TRBJ1-2; the match to TRBD1 covers 7 bases. The V and J ends lost 8 bases and 4 bases, in that order; junction bases with no gene match: 4. CDR3 length equals 12 residues. Looked up from germline, CDR1 is WSHSY and CDR2 is SAAADI. DNA of the CDR3: TGCGCCAGCCGTAGGGACAGCTATGGCTACACCTTC. Translated: CASRRDSYGYTF.

A single count supports this clone. The rearrangement links TRBV19 to TRBJ2-7, with 9 bases fitting TRBD1. Trimming at V came to 6 bases and at J to 2 bases, leaving 5 bases not matched to a gene. In germline, CDR1 is LNHDA, CDR2 SQIVND (reference sequence). There are 14 residues in the CDR3. The CDR3 protein is CASRGTGMTYEQYF. The CDR3 DNA reads as TGTGCCAGTAGGGGGACAGGGATGACCTACGAGCAGTACTTC.